The 18 T cell receptor beta chains below come from one sample, sequenced in a study of shared clonotypes between healthy human individuals. This table comes from immunoSEQ multiplex PCR, and its TCRdb copy is limited to in-frame clones, with some not included. The sample lists roughly 2.4 million clones, around 95% occurring once. Sequences were obtained from naive CD4+ T cells sorted from blood. Subset here: CD45RA+ positively selected. Receptor source: a man aged 18-30 years in good health.

With regard to this clone: One end of the junction fails to match germline, which may point to a read error. The chain combines TRBV7-7 with TRBJ2-5; D is perhaps TRBD2 (6 bases). This CDR3 is built from 16 residues. Germline CDR1 reads SSHAT; CDR2 reads FNYEAQ (reference sequence). This CDR3 is CASSFGGYGPQETQYF. CDR3 nucleotide sequence: TGTGCTAGCAGCTTCGGGGGTTATGGTCCCCAAGAGACCCAGTACTTC.

This clone was seen a single time. The chain links TRBV7-9 to TRBJ2-5; D may correspond to TRBD1 or TRBD2 (5 bases each). The CDR3 extends over 15 amino acids. V lost 5 bases to trimming and J lost 9 bases, with 22 bases between them. In germline, CDR1 is SEHNR, CDR2 FQNEAQ (reference sequence). CDR3: CASSIGNDVTGPQYF. The CDR3 DNA reads TGTGCCAGCAGCATCGGGAACGACGTGACGGGGCCCCAGTACTTC.

The V and J genes are TRBV5-1 and TRBJ2-2; 8 bases line up with TRBD1. CDR3 size: 17 residues. Germline lookup yields CDR1 SGHRS and CDR2 YFSETQ. The J segment lost 6 bases and the V segment lost 2 bases, leaving 12 bases of the junction unmatched. The CDR3, as DNA: TGCGCCAGCAGCTTCCCCCCCGGGACAGGAGTCGCCGGGGAGCTGTTTTTT. It translates to CASSFPPGTGVAGELFF.

As for this clone: Other DNA sequences in this specimen translate into the identical CDR3. This chain uses TRBV9 with TRBJ2-1, with 7 bases lining up with TRBD2. The germline V gene encodes CDR1 SGDLS and CDR2 YYNGEE. V lost 0 bases and J lost 2; bases outside the gene matches: 5. CDR3 size: 16 residues. CDR3: CASSVVASGTYNEQFF. The CDR3 nucleotides are TGTGCCAGCAGCGTAGTGGCTAGCGGAACCTACAATGAGCAGTTCTTC. The variable domain in full, with the rest retrieved from reference TRBV9 and TRBJ2-1, is DSGVTQTPKHLITATGQRVTLRCSPRSGDLSVYWYQQSLDQGLQFLIQYYNGEERAKGNILERFSAQQFPDLHSELNLSSLELGDSALYFCASSVVASGTYNEQFFGPGTRLTVL.

CDR3 in DNA: TGCAGCGCCGGATCGGCGGGAGGGCCCTCGGCAGATACGCAGTATTTT. Protein product: CSAGSAGGPSADTQYF. J is TRBJ2-3 and V is TRBV29-1; 9 nucleotides match TRBD2. V was pared by 7 bases and J by 4 bases, with 15 bases of the junction left unmatched. Per the germline V gene, CDR1 is SQVTM and CDR2 is ANQGSEA. The CDR3 is made up of 16 amino acids.

This chain connects TRBV6-1 to TRBJ1-2; D is unclear. The CDR3 extends over 15 amino acids. With 2 bases removed from V and 1 base from J, the gap between germline ends came to 11 bases. The germline V gene has CDR1 MNHNS and CDR2 SASEGT. CDR3 protein: CASSESSGNNYGYTF. Written as DNA, the CDR3 is TGTGCCAGCAGTGAAAGCTCCGGCAATAACTATGGCTACACCTTC.

The rearrangement links TRBV15 to TRBJ1-4; 8 bases are a match to TRBD1. This CDR3 comprises 14 residues. Trimming removed 5 bases from V and 5 bases from J; junction bases left unmatched: 4. Germline values: CDR1 LNHNV, CDR2 YYDKDF (reference sequence). The CDR3 reads CATSPGTGNEKLFF. In DNA form, the CDR3 reads TGTGCCACCAGCCCTGGGACAGGCAATGAAAAACTGTTTTTT. The full variable domain, its missing parts supplied by reference TRBV15 and TRBJ1-4, is DAMVIQNPRYQVTQFGKPVTLSCSQTLNHNVMYWYQQKSSQAPKLLFHYYDKDFNNEADTPDNFQSRRPNTSFCFLDIRSPGLGDTAMYLCATSPGTGNEKLFFGSGTQLSVL.

The chain is built from TRBV19 and TRBJ1-2; 10 bases match TRBD1. The V gene end was trimmed by 6 bases and the J gene end by 7 bases; junction bases not matched to a gene: 5. This CDR3 region has 13 residues. Germline lookup yields CDR1 LNHDA and CDR2 SQIVND (reference sequence). The CDR3 here is CASSPRDRGGYTF. Written as DNA, the CDR3 is TGTGCCAGTAGCCCCCGGGACAGGGGTGGCTACACCTTC.

The J gene is TRBJ2-1, the V gene TRBV6-6, with D possibly TRBD1 on 6 matching bases. CDR3 length: 14 amino acids. Per germline, CDR1 MNHNY and CDR2 SVGAGI (reference sequence). The germline V and J ends were trimmed by 5 bases and 9 bases, with 17 bases remaining between them. The chain's CDR3 is CASSRDTTSGEQFF. The CDR3 region has the DNA TGTGCCAGCAGTCGGGACACCACCTCCGGTGAGCAGTTCTTC.

The rearrangement links TRBV5-6 to TRBJ2-7; D is undetermined. The CDR3 has 16 amino acids. Germline V CDR1 and CDR2: SGHDT, YYEEEE. V was cut by 4 bases and J by 3 bases, with 20 bases left in between. The CDR3 spells CASSPPGRTANYEQYF. DNA of the CDR3: TGTGCCAGCAGCCCCCCCGGACGGACGGCCAACTACGAGCAGTACTTC.

The chain carries TRBV6-5 and TRBJ1-1, with a tentative D call TRBD1 (6 bases). Trimming cost V 2 bases and J 6 bases, with 16 bases left between them. The CDR3 runs 15 residues. Germline CDR1 is MNHEY and CDR2 is SVGAGI. This CDR3 reads CASSYARGRFAEAFF. CDR3 nucleotides: TGTGCCAGCAGTTACGCCAGGGGTCGTTTCGCTGAAGCTTTCTTT.

The chain carries TRBV6-1 and TRBJ2-1; a weak D match, TRBD1 (6 bases). This CDR3 region has 14 residues. The germline V and J ends were trimmed by 3 bases and 15 bases, with 21 bases remaining between them. CDR1 and CDR2 from the germline V gene are MNHNS and SASEGT. The CDR3 sequence: CASSDQVQGAGAFF. CDR3 coding DNA: TGTGCCAGCAGTGACCAGGTACAAGGGGCAGGGGCGTTCTTC.

With respect to this clone: Other DNA sequences in this sample translate to the same CDR3. The genes are TRBV9 and TRBJ2-1, with a tentative D call TRBD2 (5 bases). Trimming left V 2 bases short and J 4 bases short, with 13 bases between. Germline CDR1 is SGDLS and CDR2 is YYNGEE. CDR3 length: 15 amino acids. CDR3 nucleotide sequence: TGTGCCAGCAGCGTCTCCAGCGGTCTATACAATGAGCAGTTCTTC. Its protein product is CASSVSSGLYNEQFF.

This chain uses TRBV7-6 with TRBJ2-7; D tentatively reads TRBD1 or TRBD2 (6 bases each). The germline CDR1 and CDR2 sequences are SGHVS and FNYEAQ. CDR3 length: 14 amino acids. V lost 5 bases, J lost 0 bases, and 11 bases lay in between. CDR3 in amino acids: CASSRGVTSYEQYF. CDR3 nucleotide sequence: TGTGCCAGCAGCAGGGGGGTAACCTCCTACGAGCAGTACTTC. Full variable domain (outside the CDR3, taken from reference TRBV7-6 and TRBJ2-7): GAGVSQSPRYKVTKRGQDVALRCDPISGHVSLYWYRQALGQGPEFLTYFNYEAQQDKSGLPNDRFSAERPEGSISTLTIQRTEQRDSAMYRCASSRGVTSYEQYFGPGTRLTVT.

V gene TRBV7-2 combines with J gene TRBJ2-1; a possible D gene is TRBD2 (6 bases). Germline values: CDR1 SGHTA, CDR2 FQGNSA. Trimming took 0 bases from V and 6 from J, leaving 12 bases between them. The CDR3 length is 15 residues. The CDR3 sequence: CASSLAARAGNEQFF. The DNA of the CDR3 is TGTGCCAGCAGCTTAGCAGCGCGAGCGGGCAATGAGCAGTTCTTC. Based on the CDR3 plus reference TRBV7-2 and TRBJ2-1, the full variable domain is GAGVSQSPSNKVTEKGKDVELRCDPISGHTALYWYRQSLGQGLEFLIYFQGNSAPDKSGLPSDRFSAERTGGSVSTLTIQRTQQEDSAVYLCASSLAARAGNEQFFGPGTRLTVL.

V gene TRBV19 combines with J gene TRBJ2-7; D remains unclear. The CDR3 consists of 17 residues. Trimming cost V 6 bases and J 4 bases, with 25 bases left between them. Germline V CDR1 and CDR2: LNHDA, SQIVND (reference sequence). As DNA, the CDR3 is TGTGCCAGTAGCACACGTGAGGTCGGGCGTTCAGGTTACGAGCAGTACTTC. It translates to CASSTREVGRSGYEQYF.

The chain is built from TRBV4-1 and TRBJ2-7; D remains unclear. Germline V gene sequence: CDR1 MGHRA, CDR2 YSYEKL. The ends were cut back, 4 bases at V and 4 bases at J, with 11 bases in the middle. The CDR3 contains 13 residues. CDR3 sequence (DNA): TGCGCCAGCAGCCTAGGACCGAATTACGAGCAGTACTTC. Translated, it gives CASSLGPNYEQYF.

CDR3 in amino acids: CASTTGGAADTQYF. CDR3 nucleotide sequence: TGTGCCAGCACAACAGGGGGCGCGGCAGATACGCAGTATTTT. The J gene is TRBJ2-3, the V gene TRBV6-1; 9 bases align to TRBD1. Germline-derived CDR1 and CDR2 are MNHNS and SASEGT. The length of the CDR3 is 14 residues. With V trimmed by 7 bases and J by 4 bases, 6 bases remained unmatched.